Listed below are T cell receptor beta chains from one sample, sequenced in a study of blood T cell repertoires in COVID-19. Libraries were prepared by immunoSEQ multiplex PCR; TCRdb keeps only in-frame clonotypes and omits some of them. In the table there are about 270,000 clones, approximately 88% of which are singletons. Sequenced sample: peripheral blood. The receptors were sampled from a human donor with COVID-19, enrolled during active disease. The donor label of this sample is uncertain. The CDR3 runs from the conserved cysteine through the conserved F or W. The D gene is left open where the match is weak. The listing skips clone size in some rows; elsewhere it reads once, few, many or a size class.

V: TRBV28; size: -; D: -; J: TRBJ2-7; CDR3: CASSPRTARYEQYF; DNA: TGTGCCAGCAGTCCCCGGACAGCGAGGTACGAGCAGTACTTC
V: TRBV11-1; size: -; D: -; J: TRBJ1-1; CDR3: CASSLLANTEAFF; DNA: TGTGCCAGCAGCTTATTGGCTAACACTGAAGCTTTCTTT
V: TRBV27; size: -; D: -; J: TRBJ2-1; CDR3: CASSRVSGAYNEQFF; DNA: TGTGCCAGCAGTCGGGTTAGCGGCGCTTACAATGAGCAGTTCTTC
V: TRBV15; size: -; D: TRBD2; J: TRBJ2-5; CDR3: CATSRDRGGRAETQYF; DNA: TGTGCCACCAGCAGAGATAGGGGCGGGAGGGCCGAGACCCAGTACTTC
V: TRBV6-5; size: -; D: TRBD2; J: TRBJ2-1; CDR3: CASSRRGGIYNEQFF; DNA: TGTGCCAGCAGTCGCCGGGGGGGTATATACAATGAGCAGTTCTTC
V: TRBV10-3; size: -; D: TRBD1; J: TRBJ1-5; CDR3: CAISPGTANQPQHF; DNA: TGTGCCATATCACCCGGGACAGCGAATCAGCCCCAGCATTTT
V: TRBV7-9; size: many; D: -; J: TRBJ2-7; CDR3: CASSFLRDEQYF; DNA: TGTGCCAGCAGCTTCCTACGGGACGAGCAGTACTTC
V: TRBV5-1; size: once; D: -; J: TRBJ2-6; CDR3: CASKEAHSGANVLTF; DNA: TGCGCCAGTAAGGAGGCCCACTCTGGGGCCAACGTCCTGACTTTC
V: TRBV10-2; size: -; D: TRBD2; J: TRBJ2-7; CDR3: CASQATSGTLYEQYF; DNA: TGCGCCAGCCAAGCAACTAGCGGGACACTCTACGAGCAGTACTTC
V: TRBV9; size: few; D: TRBD1; J: TRBJ1-2; CDR3: CASSSRTGTGDGYTF; DNA: TGTGCCAGCAGCAGCCGTACCGGGACAGGTGATGGCTACACCTTC
V: TRBV3-1/TRBV3-2; size: -; D: -; J: TRBJ1-1; CDR3: CASSPMGQTNTEAFF; DNA: TGTGCCAGCAGCCCGATGGGACAAACGAACACTGAAGCTTTCTTT
V: TRBV28; size: -; D: TRBD1; J: TRBJ1-1; CDR3: CASSLPTGPTEAFF; DNA: TGTGCCAGCAGCCTCCCGACAGGGCCCACTGAAGCTTTCTTT
V: TRBV7-2; size: -; D: TRBD1; J: TRBJ2-2; CDR3: CASSMGGQGLNTGELFF; DNA: TGTGCCAGCAGCATGGGCGGACAGGGATTGAACACCGGGGAGCTGTTTTTT
V: TRBV5-1; size: -; D: TRBD1; J: TRBJ1-1; CDR3: CASSLRQGSNTEAFF; DNA: TGCGCCAGCAGCCTTAGACAGGGGTCGAACACTGAAGCTTTCTTT
V: TRBV19; size: -; D: -; J: TRBJ2-7; CDR3: CASSGTLTGTSYEQYF; DNA: TGTGCCAGTAGTGGGACCCTCACCGGGACAAGCTACGAGCAGTACTTC
V: TRBV5-1; size: once; D: TRBD2; J: TRBJ2-1; CDR3: CASSLNSGSSYNEQFF; DNA: TGCGCCAGCAGCTTGAATAGCGGGAGCTCCTACAATGAGCAGTTCTTC
V: TRBV19; size: many; D: TRBD1; J: TRBJ2-7; CDR3: CASSRPGQGNYEQYF; DNA: TGTGCCAGTAGTCGGCCGGGACAGGGGAACTACGAGCAGTACTTC
V: TRBV27; size: -; D: -; J: TRBJ1-4; CDR3: CASSPKPGVLEKLFF; DNA: TGTGCCAGCAGTCCCAAGCCAGGGGTGCTTGAAAAACTGTTTTTT
V: TRBV28; size: -; D: TRBD1; J: TRBJ2-1; CDR3: CASSLPGTGFNEQFF; DNA: TGTGCCAGCAGTTTACCGGGGACAGGGTTCAATGAGCAGTTCTTC
V: TRBV6-5; size: -; D: TRBD2; J: TRBJ2-1; CDR3: CASSNTGLAPEQFF; DNA: TGTGCCAGCAGCAACACGGGACTAGCGCCTGAGCAGTTCTTC
V: TRBV29-1; size: -; D: -; J: TRBJ2-1; CDR3: CSVSGGSYYNEQFF; DNA: TGCAGCGTATCAGGGGGGTCGTACTACAATGAGCAGTTCTTC
V: TRBV7-2; size: -; D: -; J: TRBJ1-4; CDR3: CASSLAKVRGAANEKLFF; DNA: TGTGCCAGCAGCTTAGCGAAGGTCAGGGGTGCCGCTAATGAAAAACTGTTTTTT
V: TRBV7-2; size: -; D: -; J: TRBJ1-4; CDR3: CASSLGQREKLFF; DNA: TGTGCCAGCAGCTTAGGCCAACGGGAAAAACTGTTTTTT
V: TRBV11-2; size: -; D: -; J: TRBJ1-1; CDR3: CASSLVWNTEAFF; DNA: TGTGCCAGCAGCTTAGTCTGGAACACTGAAGCTTTCTTT
V: TRBV4-1; size: many; D: TRBD1; J: TRBJ1-1; CDR3: CASSQFRQGEAFF; DNA: TGCGCCAGCAGCCAATTTCGACAGGGCGAAGCTTTCTTT
V: TRBV11-2; size: -; D: TRBD1; J: TRBJ1-5; CDR3: CASSLAGTDLNQPQHF; DNA: TGTGCCAGCAGCTTAGCCGGGACAGACCTTAATCAGCCCCAGCATTTT
V: TRBV7-2; size: -; D: -; J: TRBJ1-3; CDR3: CASSLLASQDIYF; DNA: TGTGCCAGCAGCTTACTGGCAAGTCAAGACATATATTTT
V: TRBV6-4; size: -; D: -; J: TRBJ2-2; CDR3: CASSRLLNTGELFF; DNA: TGTGCCAGCAGCCGACTCCTGAACACCGGGGAGCTGTTTTTT
V: TRBV23-1; size: -; D: -; J: TRBJ2-5; CDR3: CASSQFGLESTPNSPGDPQETQYF; DNA: TGCGCCAGCAGTCAATTTGGCCTAGAAAGCACCCCTAACTCCCCGGGGGATCCTCAAGAGACCCAGTACTTC
V: TRBV6-2/TRBV6-3; size: -; D: -; J: TRBJ2-5; CDR3: CASSYSLGATAQYF; DNA: TGTGCCAGCAGTTACTCTTTGGGAGCAACGGCCCAGTACTTC
V: TRBV27; size: -; D: TRBD2; J: TRBJ2-3; CDR3: CASSFQRGMGTDTQYF; DNA: TGTGCCAGCAGTTTCCAGCGGGGGATGGGCACAGATACGCAGTATTTT
V: TRBV19; size: few; D: -; J: TRBJ1-4; CDR3: CASSTTHDAGNEKLFF; DNA: TGTGCCAGTAGCACGACACACGACGCCGGTAATGAAAAACTGTTTTTT
V: TRBV11-2; size: -; D: -; J: TRBJ1-2; CDR3: CASSLDLSGISGYTF; DNA: TGTGCCAGCAGCTTAGATCTGTCGGGGATATCTGGCTACACCTTC
V: TRBV4-2; size: -; D: -; J: TRBJ1-1; CDR3: CASSQDKLNTEAFF; DNA: TGTGCCAGCAGCCAAGATAAATTGAACACTGAAGCTTTCTTT
V: TRBV7-6; size: -; D: -; J: TRBJ2-5; CDR3: CASSHPGRGETQYF; DNA: TGTGCCAGCAGCCATCCAGGTCGGGGGGAGACCCAGTACTTC